These 32 T cell receptor beta chains originate from one sample sequenced in a study of blood T cell repertoires in COVID-19. Libraries were prepared by immunoSEQ multiplex PCR; TCRdb keeps only in-frame clonotypes and omits some of them. This table holds about 270,000 clones, about four fifths found once. The sample was peripheral blood. The source is a woman under 30 with acute or convalescent COVID-19.

This clone showed up just a few times. The genes are TRBV2 and TRBJ1-2, with a weak D call TRBD1 (5 bases). The germline CDR1 and CDR2 sequences are SNHLY and FYNNEI. The CDR3 totals 15 residues. V gave up 8 bases and J gave up 9 bases, with 25 bases separating them. CDR3 in amino acids: CASSVTRGPGHRYTF. CDR3 DNA sequence: TGTGCCAGCTCCGTTACCCGAGGACCAGGGCACCGCTACACCTTC. Drawing the rest from reference TRBV2 and TRBJ1-2, the complete variable domain is EPEVTQTPSHQVTQMGQEVILRCVPISNHLYFYWYRQILGQKVEFLVSFYNNEISEKSEIFDDQFSVERPDGSNFTLKIRSTKLEDSAMYFCASSVTRGPGHRYTFGSGTRLTVV.

This clone was found a few times. The V gene is TRBV19, the J gene TRBJ2-1; a possible D gene is TRBD1 (7 bases). The CDR3 spans 14 residues. V lost 6 bases to trimming and J lost 5 bases, with 14 bases between them. Germline V gives CDR1 LNHDA, CDR2 SQIVND (reference sequence). CDR3 nucleotides: TGTGCCAGTAGGCGGAGGGGGCAGGACAATGAGCAGTTCTTC. It codes for CASRRRGQDNEQFF.

V usage is TRBV28 and J usage is TRBJ1-4; D gene uncertain. CDR1 is MDHEN, CDR2 SYDVKM, per germline. V lost 5 bases and J 0 bases, leaving 10 bases between the germline ends. The CDR3 is 15 amino acids. The CDR3 protein is CASSPYSPTNEKLFF. Here the CDR3 DNA reads TGTGCCAGCAGTCCCTACAGTCCAACTAATGAAAAACTGTTTTTT.

The rearrangement uses TRBV5-6 and TRBJ2-5; 9 nucleotides align to TRBD2. CDR3 size: 13 residues. Germline V gene sequence: CDR1 SGHDT, CDR2 YYEEEE. Trimming cost V 3 bases and J 5 bases; bases outside gene matches: 2. This chain's CDR3 is CASSSSGRETQYF. The CDR3 region has the DNA TGTGCCAGCAGCTCCAGCGGGAGGGAGACCCAGTACTTC.

V is TRBV2 and J is TRBJ1-5; 7 nucleotides match TRBD1. The germline V gene encodes CDR1 SNHLY and CDR2 FYNNEI. Unmatched junction bases numbered 3, after V lost 7 bases and J lost 3 bases. The CDR3 contains 13 residues. CDR3 nucleotides: TGTGCCAGCAAAGGACAGGTCAATCAGCCCCAGCATTTT. Translation: CASKGQVNQPQHF.

The chain couples TRBV16 to TRBJ1-1, with 12 bases lining up with TRBD1. CDR3 length: 16 residues. V lost 5 bases, J lost 7 bases, and 11 bases stayed unmatched. Germline assignment: CDR1 KGHSY and CDR2 FQNENV. The CDR3 reads CASSFTRDRGRGEAFF. For the CDR3, the DNA is TGTGCCAGCAGCTTCACCCGGGACAGGGGGCGCGGTGAAGCTTTCTTT.

The rearrangement links TRBV28 to TRBJ1-6; 7 bases are a match to TRBD1. This CDR3 region has 17 residues. Looked up from germline, CDR1 is MDHEN and CDR2 is SYDVKM. V shed 3 bases, J shed 8 bases, and the junction held 13 bases outside the gene matches. Here the CDR3 DNA reads TGTGCCAGCAGTTTGGGAACGGCAGGGGGAATTTATTCACCCCTCCACTTT. This encodes CASSLGTAGGIYSPLHF.

The chain is built from TRBV4-3 and TRBJ1-1; D is uncertain. The V gene lost 1 base and the J gene lost 4 bases, with 10 bases spanning the gap. The CDR3 runs to 14 residues. Germline loops: CDR1 LGHNA, CDR2 YSLEER. The CDR3 nucleotides read TGCGCCAGCAGCCAAGGTCCGGGAGGCACTGAAGCTTTCTTT. Protein product: CASSQGPGGTEAFF.

The chain is built from TRBV7-9 and TRBJ2-1, with D perhaps matching TRBD2 (5 bases). The CDR3 spans 12 residues. Deletions cut 7 bases from V and 10 bases from J, with 14 bases between. From germline, CDR1 is SEHNR and CDR2 FQNEAQ (reference sequence). CDR3 sequence reads: CASNPTTLEQFF. DNA of the CDR3: TGTGCCAGCAACCCGACTACTTTGGAGCAGTTCTTC.

V and J are TRBV6-2 or TRBV6-3 and TRBJ2-2, with 9 bases that match TRBD2. The CDR3 contains 19 residues. The V gene's germline CDR1 is MNHEY and CDR2 SVGEGT. The ends lost 2 bases at V and 3 bases at J; junction bases unmatched: 13. This CDR3 reads CASSYLGGGDFPHTGELFF. CDR3 bases: TGTGCCAGCAGTTACCTAGGCGGGGGGGACTTCCCACACACCGGGGAGCTGTTTTTT.

The chain couples TRBV24-1 to TRBJ1-1; no reliable D call. The ends were cut back, 8 bases at V and 1 base at J, with 10 bases in the middle. CDR3 length: 13 amino acids. CDR1 and CDR2 from the germline V gene are KGHDR and SFDVKD. The CDR3 spells CATTRAENTEAFF. In DNA, the CDR3 is TGTGCCACCACGCGGGCAGAGAACACTGAAGCTTTCTTT.

The chain combines TRBV2 with TRBJ2-3; D not resolved. With 4 bases removed from V and 3 bases from J, the gap between germline ends came to 5 bases. This CDR3 is built from 12 residues. Germline CDR1 reads SNHLY; CDR2 reads FYNNEI. This CDR3 reads CASSGQTDTQYF. The CDR3 DNA is TGTGCCAGCAGTGGCCAGACAGATACGCAGTATTTT.

This chain uses TRBV18 with TRBJ2-1; TRBD1 matches 12 bases. This CDR3 spans 16 amino acids. Looked up from germline, CDR1 is KGHSH and CDR2 is LQKENI. V shed 6 bases and J 7 bases; nucleotides not matched to a gene: 10. The CDR3 spells CASSSAPGQGANEQFF. Here the CDR3 DNA reads TGTGCCAGCTCGTCTGCCCCGGGACAGGGGGCAAATGAGCAGTTCTTC. Full variable domain (outside the CDR3, taken from reference TRBV18 and TRBJ2-1): NAGVMQNPRHLVRRRGQEARLRCSPMKGHSHVYWYRQLPEEGLKFMVYLQKENIIDESGMPKERFSAEFPKEGPSILRIQQVVRGDSAAYFCASSSAPGQGANEQFFGPGTRLTVL.

The chain employs TRBV5-1 and TRBJ1-2; maybe TRBD1 (6 bases). The CDR3 has 13 amino acids. Germline V lookup: CDR1 SGHRS, CDR2 YFSETQ. Trimming left V 4 bases short and J 5 bases short, with 12 bases between. CDR3 region: CASSPRTEYGYTF. CDR3 bases: TGCGCCAGCAGCCCTCGGACAGAATATGGCTACACCTTC.

The V call is TRBV13, the J call TRBJ2-1, with 9 bases identical to TRBD2. The junction had 8 bases not matched to a gene; V was cut back by 2 bases and J by 6 bases. The germline V gene encodes CDR1 PRHDT and CDR2 FYEKMQ (reference sequence). The CDR3 length is 16 residues. The CDR3 DNA sequence: TGTGCCAGCAGCTTATTGGCGGGAGGGCCCTCCAATGAGCAGTTCTTC. It is translated as CASSLLAGGPSNEQFF.

V is TRBV28 and J is TRBJ1-5, with 9 bases aligning to TRBD1. The CDR3 covers 16 residues. J was trimmed by 7 bases and V by 5 bases; bases with no gene match: 12. Germline-derived CDR1 and CDR2 are MDHEN and SYDVKM. The CDR3 region has the DNA TGTGCCAGCAGTACTTCCTACAGGGGGCGAAGACAGCCCCAGCATTTT. It codes for CASSTSYRGRRQPQHF.

The CDR3 DNA follows: TGCGCCAGCAGCCAAGAGGACAGGGGTAACTATGGCTACACCTTC. Its protein product is CASSQEDRGNYGYTF. The gene calls are TRBV4-3 and TRBJ1-2, with 9 bases fitting TRBD1. V shed 0 bases, J shed 1 base, and the junction held 0 bases outside the gene matches. Germline V gene data show CDR1 as LGHNA and CDR2 as YSLEER. The CDR3 sequence is 15 residues long.

The gene calls are TRBV2 and TRBJ2-1; 10 bases are shared with TRBD1. V lost 6 bases to trimming and J lost 6 bases; unmatched junction nucleotides: 8. The CDR3 spans 15 residues. The germline CDR1 and CDR2 sequences are SNHLY and FYNNEI. CDR3 DNA: TGTGCCAGCAGGCACCGGGACAGGGGACCCAATGAGCAGTTCTTC. This encodes CASRHRDRGPNEQFF.

The chain uses TRBV24-1 and TRBJ1-1; TRBD1 is a possible D gene (6 bases). The CDR3 spans 15 residues. CDR1 and CDR2 from the germline V gene are KGHDR and SFDVKD. Trimming cost V 2 bases and J 1 base, with 10 bases left between them. The CDR3 protein is CATSDYKQGNTEAFF. The CDR3 coding sequence is TGTGCCACCAGTGATTACAAACAGGGGAACACTGAAGCTTTCTTT.

The chain recombines TRBV18 with TRBJ2-1, with D perhaps matching TRBD2 (6 bases). The V end lost 1 base, the J end lost 6 bases, and 16 bases lay between the germline ends. CDR1 is KGHSH, CDR2 LQKENI, per germline. There are 16 residues in the CDR3. The CDR3 loop is CASSPLLANSGNEQFF. CDR3 bases: TGTGCCAGCTCACCACTTCTAGCGAATTCGGGCAATGAGCAGTTCTTC.

This chain connects TRBV3-1 (or the pseudogene TRBV3-2) to TRBJ2-1, with 9 bases aligning to TRBD2. The germline V gene has CDR1 LGHDT and CDR2 YNNKEL (reference sequence). The CDR3 is made up of 15 amino acids. V lost 3 bases to trimming and J lost 8 bases; unmatched junction nucleotides: 8. The CDR3: CASSQAGLAVDEQFF. The CDR3 DNA reads as TGTGCCAGCAGCCAGGCGGGACTAGCTGTCGATGAGCAGTTCTTC.

The chain links TRBV28 to TRBJ2-7; a possible D gene is TRBD1 (6 bases). This CDR3 is built from 12 residues. The V end lost 10 bases, the J end lost 4 bases, and 14 bases lay between the germline ends. The germline V gene encodes CDR1 MDHEN and CDR2 SYDVKM. CDR3 nucleotides: TGTGCCATTAGGACAGCTAATTACGAGCAGTACTTC. This translates into CAIRTANYEQYF.

The genes are TRBV4-2 and TRBJ1-2, with 8 positions matching TRBD1. The CDR3 has 19 residues. In germline, CDR1 is LGHNA, CDR2 YNFKEQ. V lost 1 base, J lost 8 bases, and 21 bases stayed unmatched. The CDR3 DNA follows: TGTGCCAGCAGCCAAGCTGTATCGACGGACAGGGTCGGTTCGCGGGGCTACACCTTC. Its translation: CASSQAVSTDRVGSRGYTF.

In nucleotides, the CDR3 is TGTGCCAGCAGCCCCACCGGACAGTACTATGGCTACACCTTC. Its translation is CASSPTGQYYGYTF. This rearrangement joins TRBV7-9 to TRBJ1-2; perhaps TRBD1 as D (6 bases). The CDR3 is 14 residues long. Germline-derived CDR1 and CDR2 are SEHNR and FQNEAQ (reference sequence). Between the trimmed V and J ends, which lost 5 bases and 3 bases, there was a span of 13 bases.

The chain recombines TRBV7-3 with TRBJ2-1, with 7 bases matching TRBD2. CDR3 length equals 17 residues. The ends lost 1 base at V and 4 bases at J; junction bases unmatched: 10. The germline CDR1 and CDR2 sequences are SGHTA and FQGTGA. The CDR3 bases are TGTGCCAGCAGCTTAAAGGGAGGGGAGTTGTTTTACAATGAGCAGTTCTTC. It yields the protein CASSLKGGELFYNEQFF. Full variable domain (outside the CDR3, taken from reference TRBV7-3 and TRBJ2-1): GAGVSQTPSNKVTEKGKYVELRCDPISGHTALYWYRQSLGQGPEFLIYFQGTGAADDSGLPNDRFFAVRPEGSVSTLKIQRTERGDSAVYLCASSLKGGELFYNEQFFGPGTRLTVL.

V is TRBV7-9 and J is TRBJ2-3, with 7 bases fitting TRBD1. Germline V CDR1 and CDR2: SEHNR, FQNEAQ (reference sequence). This CDR3 has 15 residues. Trimming cost V 1 base and J 2 bases; bases outside gene matches: 3. CDR3 nucleotides: TGTGCCAGCAGCTTAGGACAGGGATACACAGATACGCAGTATTTT. Its protein is CASSLGQGYTDTQYF.

The chain uses TRBV7-3 and TRBJ2-7, with D perhaps matching TRBD1 (6 bases). The CDR3 loop spans 15 amino acids. Germline-derived CDR1 and CDR2 are SGHTA and FQGTGA. The V end lost 4 bases, the J end lost 4 bases, and 17 bases lay between the germline ends. This chain's CDR3 is CASSWAGTGNYEQYF. CDR3 DNA: TGTGCCAGCAGCTGGGCTGGCACAGGGAATTACGAGCAGTACTTC.

This chain uses TRBV12-5 with TRBJ1-3; 7 positions agree with TRBD1. Germline trimming cut 0 bases from V and 1 base from J; bases unmatched to any gene: 9. Germline V gene lookup returns CDR1 LGHNT and CDR2 FRNRAP. The CDR3 loop spans 18 amino acids. The CDR3 here is CASGLVWVQGESGNTIYF. The DNA of the CDR3 is TGTGCTAGTGGTTTGGTATGGGTTCAGGGGGAGTCTGGAAACACCATATATTTT.

The rearrangement joins TRBV5-1 to TRBJ2-5, with a possible D match to TRBD2 (6 bases). The CDR3 loop spans 13 amino acids. V lost 6 bases to trimming and J lost 3 bases, with 12 bases between them. Germline V gene sequence: CDR1 SGHRS, CDR2 YFSETQ. CDR3 protein: CASKGGRKETQYF. DNA for the CDR3: TGCGCCAGCAAGGGTGGGAGGAAAGAGACCCAGTACTTC.

This sequence joins TRBV10-1 and TRBJ2-3, with unresolved D. The CDR3 sequence is 13 residues long. Trimming stripped 2 bases from V and 1 base from J, with 4 bases between. CDR1 WNHNN and CDR2 SYGVQD come from the germline V gene (reference sequence). CDR3 sequence: CASSEAGTDTQYF. The CDR3 DNA follows: TGCGCCAGCAGTGAGGCGGGCACAGATACGCAGTATTTT.

Comments on this clone: Distinct nucleotide sequences in the sample also encode this CDR3. This chain uses TRBV29-1 with TRBJ1-2; TRBD1 agrees at 8 bases. Trimming took 3 bases from V and 5 from J; bases not matched to a gene: 2. CDR1 SQVTM and CDR2 ANQGSEA come from the germline V gene. CDR3 size: 12 residues. This chain's CDR3 is CSVEDRVYGYTF. The CDR3 coding sequence is TGCAGCGTTGAGGACAGGGTATATGGCTACACCTTC. Combining the CDR3 with reference TRBV29-1 and TRBJ1-2 gives the whole variable domain SAVISQKPSRDICQRGTSLTIQCQVDSQVTMMFWYRQQPGQSLTLIATANQGSEATYESGFVIDKFPISRPNLTFSTLTVSNMSPEDSSIYLCSVEDRVYGYTFGSGTRLTVV.

The rearrangement joins TRBV11-3 to TRBJ2-1, with TRBD2 matching 8 bases. The length of the CDR3 is 15 residues. In germline, CDR1 is SGHNT, CDR2 YENEEA. V shed 0 bases, J shed 3 bases, and the junction held 1 base outside the gene matches. Here the CDR3 DNA reads TGTGCCAGCAGCTTAGAAACTAGCGGCTACAATGAGCAGTTCTTC. Encoded protein: CASSLETSGYNEQFF.